These 30 T cell receptor beta chains originate from one sample sequenced in a study of cytomegalovirus exposure and HLA in healthy donors. A multiplex PCR was run with 60 Vbeta primers and 13 Jbeta primers. Using immunoSEQ multiplex PCR, the repertoire was profiled, and TCRdb retains in-frame clones only, with some absent. The table records tens of thousands of clones, approximately 70% of them present only once. The sequencing input was PBMCs. Receptors were obtained from a male donor in good health and CMV-seropositive.

By frequency in the sample, this clone is medium-sized (0.01 to 0.1%). The CDR3 DNA is TGTGCCATCAGTGAGTCGGATGGGACAGGTTTGCGAAAACTGTTTTTT. The encoded protein is CAISESDGTGLRKLFF. The V call is TRBV10-3, the J call TRBJ1-4, with 8 bases identical to TRBD1. The CDR3 extends over 16 amino acids. The germline V gene has CDR1 ENHRY and CDR2 SYGVKD. J lost 10 bases, V lost 0 bases, and 10 bases had no gene match.

This clone was seen a few times. The rearrangement joins TRBV5-5 to TRBJ1-4, with D hard to call. V lost 4 bases and J lost 0, with 10 bases in between. The CDR3 has 15 amino acids. Germline V gene data show CDR1 as SGHKS and CDR2 as YYEKEE (reference sequence). CDR3 loop: CASSLPPATNEKLFF. The CDR3 region has the DNA TGTGCCAGCAGCCTGCCTCCGGCAACTAATGAAAAACTGTTTTTT. The full variable domain, completed using reference TRBV5-5 and TRBJ1-4, is DAGVTQSPTHLIKTRGQQVTLRCSPISGHKSVSWYQQVLGQGPQFIFQYYEKEERGRGNFPDRFSARQFPNYSSELNVNALLLGDSALYLCASSLPPATNEKLFFGSGTQLSVL.

The chain employs TRBV4-1 and TRBJ2-5, with 8 bases identical to TRBD2. CDR1 MGHRA and CDR2 YSYEKL come from the germline V gene. The CDR3 totals 20 residues. With 0 bases clipped from V and 4 bases from J, the junction kept 19 bases outside the gene matches. The CDR3 DNA reads TGCGCCAGCAGCCAAGATCAAGTCCGCCGGGGGGGCCGCAGTCTAGAGACCCAGTACTTC. It specifies CASSQDQVRRGGRSLETQYF.

The chain combines TRBV19 with TRBJ2-5, with a tentative D call TRBD2 (6 bases). Deletions cut 6 bases from V and 4 bases from J, with 18 bases between. The CDR3 has 15 amino acids. Germline values: CDR1 LNHDA, CDR2 SQIVND (reference sequence). As DNA, the CDR3 is TGTGCCAGTAGCGCCAGGAGACTAGTCGGAGAGACCCAGTACTTC. Its protein product is CASSARRLVGETQYF. The full variable domain, completed using reference TRBV19 and TRBJ2-5, is DGGITQSPKYLFRKEGQNVTLSCEQNLNHDAMYWYRQDPGQGLRLIYYSQIVNDFQKGDIAEGYSVSREKKESFPLTVTSAQKNPTAFYLCASSARRLVGETQYFGPGTRLLVL.

J is TRBJ1-2 and V is TRBV6-5, with D uncertain. Per germline, CDR1 MNHEY and CDR2 SVGAGI. V was cut by 0 bases and J by 6 bases, with 11 bases left in between. This CDR3 is built from 14 residues. The CDR3 reads CASSYSVLSDGYTF. The DNA of the CDR3 is TGTGCCAGCAGTTACTCGGTTTTATCAGATGGCTACACCTTC.

The chain recombines TRBV5-1 with TRBJ1-4; 10 nucleotides agree with TRBD1. CDR3 length: 13 amino acids. Germline V gene sequence: CDR1 SGHRS, CDR2 YFSETQ. In DNA, the CDR3 is TGCGTGACAGGGGGCTTACCTAATGAAAAACTGTTTTTT. This gives the protein CVTGGLPNEKLFF.

The chain couples TRBV29-1 to TRBJ1-1; the D gene is possibly TRBD1 (5 bases). The V gene lost 4 bases and the J gene lost 4 bases, with 22 bases spanning the gap. Germline V gene lookup returns CDR1 SQVTM and CDR2 ANQGSEA. This CDR3 has 16 amino acids. The CDR3: CSVAPRQGGMATEAFF. For the CDR3, the DNA is TGCAGCGTTGCCCCCCGGCAGGGAGGAATGGCCACTGAAGCTTTCTTT.

The chain combines TRBV18 with TRBJ1-4; possible D gene TRBD1, 6 bases. CDR3 length: 15 amino acids. V was pared by 1 base and J by 7 bases, with 13 bases between. Germline V CDR1 and CDR2: KGHSH, LQKENI. The CDR3 DNA is TGTGCCAGCTCACCACTTGGCAGGGGAAGTGAAAAACTGTTTTTT. Protein sequence: CASSPLGRGSEKLFF. The full variable domain, in which reference TRBV18 and TRBJ1-4 provide the parts outside the CDR3, is NAGVMQNPRHLVRRRGQEARLRCSPMKGHSHVYWYRQLPEEGLKFMVYLQKENIIDESGMPKERFSAEFPKEGPSILRIQQVVRGDSAAYFCASSPLGRGSEKLFFGSGTQLSVL.

Turning to this clone: Other DNA variants within this sample encode the same CDR3. The chain couples TRBV6-1 to TRBJ1-4, with D unresolved. The V gene lost 6 bases and the J gene lost 8 bases, with 16 bases spanning the gap. The CDR3 extends over 14 amino acids. The V gene's germline CDR1 is MNHNS and CDR2 SASEGT. CDR3 sequence: CASRGRDKGEKLFF. As DNA, the CDR3 is TGTGCCAGCAGGGGGAGAGACAAAGGAGAAAAACTGTTTTTT.

The chain combines TRBV6-5 with TRBJ1-4; no clear D. Germline assignment: CDR1 MNHEY and CDR2 SVGAGI. The CDR3 totals 14 residues. V gave up 2 bases and J gave up 8 bases, with 12 bases separating them. CDR3 in amino acids: CASSYGGAGEKLFF. The CDR3, as DNA: TGTGCCAGCAGTTACGGAGGCGCAGGAGAAAAACTGTTTTTT.

The rearrangement joins TRBV5-5 to TRBJ2-5; D perhaps matches TRBD1 (6 bases). Gene TRBJ2-7 matches the end of the DNA better, so the J call may be wrong. The germline V gene has CDR1 SGHKS and CDR2 YYEKEE (reference sequence). This CDR3 spans 16 amino acids. The CDR3 nucleotides are TGTGCCAGCAGCTTGGGGGCAGGGGCGATTTCCTACGAGCAGTACTTC. Translated, it gives CASSLGAGAISYEQYF.

The chain employs TRBV5-1 and TRBJ2-3, with 13 bases fitting TRBD2. Germline V lookup: CDR1 SGHRS, CDR2 YFSETQ. J gave up 4 bases and V 0 bases, and 5 bases lay outside the gene matches. The CDR3 consists of 17 residues. CDR3 region: CASSLVPTSGRADTQYF. The DNA for the CDR3 is TGCGCCAGCAGCTTGGTTCCCACTAGCGGGAGGGCAGATACGCAGTATTTT. The full variable domain, its missing parts supplied by reference TRBV5-1 and TRBJ2-3, is KAGVTQTPRYLIKTRGQQVTLSCSPISGHRSVSWYQQTPGQGLQFLFEYFSETQRNKGNFPGRFSGRQFSNSRSEMNVSTLELGDSALYLCASSLVPTSGRADTQYFGPGTRLTVL.

This clone was seen more than once but under ten times. This chain connects TRBV19 to TRBJ1-2; 11 bases line up with TRBD1. Germline V CDR1 and CDR2: LNHDA, SQIVND (reference sequence). The ends lost 6 bases at V and 8 bases at J; junction bases unmatched: 11. The CDR3 is made up of 15 amino acids. The CDR3 sequence is CASRPYPDRGRGYTF. In DNA, the CDR3 is TGTGCCAGTAGGCCTTACCCGGACAGGGGGCGCGGCTACACCTTC. The full variable domain, rest sourced from reference TRBV19 and TRBJ1-2, is DGGITQSPKYLFRKEGQNVTLSCEQNLNHDAMYWYRQDPGQGLRLIYYSQIVNDFQKGDIAEGYSVSREKKESFPLTVTSAQKNPTAFYLCASRPYPDRGRGYTFGSGTRLTVV.

The CDR3 here is CARSLGGQGAAYEQYF. CDR3 DNA sequence: TGTGCCAGAAGCTTGGGGGGACAGGGGGCGGCCTACGAGCAGTACTTC. The chain has TRBV5-3 and TRBJ2-7, with 12 positions matching TRBD1. TRBV5-3 belongs to the ORF category, with a function that is uncertain. V lost 0 bases, J lost 2 bases, and 3 bases stayed unmatched. This CDR3 contains 16 residues.

This clone was picked up a small number of times. V is TRBV7-2 and J is TRBJ2-3, with TRBD2 identical over 9 bases. CDR1 and CDR2 from the germline V gene are SGHTA and FQGNSA. CDR3 length: 15 residues. V lost 5 bases to trimming and J lost 3 bases; unmatched junction nucleotides: 6. The CDR3 DNA sequence: TGTGCCAGCAGCGGCGGGGGGGCGGGAACAGATACGCAGTATTTT. It codes for CASSGGGAGTDTQYF.

The J gene is TRBJ1-1, the V gene TRBV29-1; 10 bases fit TRBD1. The CDR3 contains 12 residues. Trimming took 7 bases from V and 5 from J; bases not matched to a gene: 4. Per the germline V gene, CDR1 is SQVTM and CDR2 is ANQGSEA. CDR3 region: CSADRGQTEAFF. The CDR3 region has the DNA TGCAGCGCAGACAGGGGGCAGACTGAAGCTTTCTTT.

V usage is TRBV7-9 and J usage is TRBJ1-1, with 7 bases identical to TRBD1. CDR3 length: 15 amino acids. V lost 2 bases, J lost 1 base, and 4 bases stayed unmatched. Germline V CDR1 and CDR2: SEHNR, FQNEAQ (reference sequence). CDR3 bases: TGTGCCAGCAGCTTACGGGCAGGGGGGAACACTGAAGCTTTCTTT. This gives the protein CASSLRAGGNTEAFF.

V and J are TRBV5-6 and TRBJ2-3, with D possibly being TRBD2 (6 bases). The V gene's germline CDR1 is SGHDT and CDR2 YYEEEE. V dropped 4 bases and J dropped 0 bases, with 12 bases sitting between them. This CDR3 is 15 amino acids long. In DNA form, the CDR3 reads TGTGCCAGCAGCCCGGGGGAAACTAGCACAGATACGCAGTATTTT. It codes for CASSPGETSTDTQYF.

The chain couples TRBV5-5 to TRBJ1-1; 9 nucleotides align to TRBD1. Per germline, CDR1 SGHKS and CDR2 YYEKEE (reference sequence). The CDR3 runs 13 residues. J was trimmed by 11 bases and V by 3 bases; bases with no gene match: 8. Here the CDR3 DNA reads TGTGCCAGCAGCTGGGGACAGGGTCTCGAGGCTTTCTTT. Encoded protein: CASSWGQGLEAFF.

This clone was picked up a small number of times. This sequence joins TRBV5-1 and TRBJ2-3; 14 nucleotides agree with TRBD2. After removal of 4 bases from V and 4 bases from J, the junction contained 2 bases not matched to a gene. Germline values: CDR1 SGHRS, CDR2 YFSETQ. The CDR3 sequence is 15 residues long. CDR3 loop: CASSPGLAGADTQYF. The CDR3 nucleotides are TGCGCCAGCAGCCCGGGACTAGCGGGAGCAGATACGCAGTATTTT.

This clone has just a few counts. The chain joins TRBV28 to TRBJ1-6; D is possibly TRBD1 (5 bases). This CDR3 has 16 residues. CDR1 MDHEN and CDR2 SYDVKM come from the germline V gene. The V end was cut by 5 bases, the J end by 3 bases, with 14 bases between. CDR3 DNA sequence: TGTGCCAGCAGTGCCCGGGGGGTCATCTATAATTCACCCCTCCACTTT. Protein product: CASSARGVIYNSPLHF.

The CDR3 nucleotides read TGTGCCAGCATGGGGAGGGAGACCCAGTACTTC. This sequence encodes CASMGRETQYF. The rearrangement uses TRBV6-6 and TRBJ2-5; a weak D match, TRBD2 (6 bases). V was clipped by 7 bases and J by 5 bases, with 8 bases between them. This CDR3 region has 11 residues. Per germline, CDR1 MNHNY and CDR2 SVGAGI (reference sequence).

CDR3 amino acids: CASSFSSSYEQYF. The CDR3 DNA reads as TGTGCCAGCAGCTTCTCGAGCTCCTACGAGCAGTACTTC. The chain couples TRBV7-9 to TRBJ2-7; D gene ambiguous. This CDR3 is built from 13 residues. The V end lost 3 bases, the J end lost 0 bases, and 6 bases lay between the germline ends. The germline V gene has CDR1 SEHNR and CDR2 FQNEAQ (reference sequence). Complete variable domain (other parts from reference TRBV7-9 and TRBJ2-7): DTGVSQNPRHKITKRGQNVTFRCDPISEHNRLYWYRQTLGQGPEFLTYFQNEAQLEKSRLLSDRFSAERPKGSFSTLEIQRTEQGDSAMYLCASSFSSSYEQYFGPGTRLTVT.

The count of this clone is one. V gene TRBV10-3 combines with J gene TRBJ2-3; D is unclear. This CDR3 has 15 amino acids. Germline V CDR1 and CDR2: ENHRY, SYGVKD. V lost 2 bases to trimming and J lost 3 bases, with 12 bases between them. DNA for the CDR3: TGTGCCATCAGTGAGCCACTAAATCCAACAGATACGCAGTATTTT. Amino acids: CAISEPLNPTDTQYF.

In its sample, this clone was seen once. Other DNA sequences from this sample encode an identical CDR3 as well. The genes are TRBV11-3 and TRBJ1-2, with no clear D. Between the trimmed V and J ends, which lost 3 bases and 4 bases, there was a span of 15 bases. Germline values: CDR1 SGHNT, CDR2 YENEEA. The CDR3 extends over 15 amino acids. CDR3 coding DNA: TGTGCCAGCAGCTTTCATCCTTCTGGCAGCTATGGCTACACCTTC. It specifies CASSFHPSGSYGYTF.

This chain links TRBV7-9 with TRBJ2-3; TRBD2 matches at 9 bases. Germline-derived CDR1 and CDR2 are SEHNR and FQNEAQ (reference sequence). The CDR3 consists of 16 residues. V shed 2 bases, J shed 6 bases, and the junction held 9 bases outside the gene matches. CDR3 nucleotide sequence: TGTGCCAGCAGCTTATTGGCTAGCGGGATGGCTGATACGCAGTATTTT. It translates to CASSLLASGMADTQYF.

The chain employs TRBV27 and TRBJ1-6; 8 nucleotides line up with TRBD1. The length of the CDR3 is 15 residues. Trimming took 3 bases from V and 10 from J; bases not matched to a gene: 8. Germline lookup yields CDR1 MNHEY and CDR2 SMNVEV (reference sequence). CDR3 sequence (DNA): TGTGCCAGCAGTTTCCTCGCAGGGGGCAGATCACCCCTCCACTTT. Its translation is CASSFLAGGRSPLHF.

The chain joins TRBV30 to TRBJ2-3; 7 bases agree with TRBD2. The CDR3 is made up of 13 amino acids. V lost 4 bases, J lost 8 bases, and 9 bases stayed unmatched. Germline lookup yields CDR1 GTSNPN and CDR2 SVGIG (reference sequence). As DNA, the CDR3 is TGTGCCTGGACTAGTAATCCGGGGGGTACGCAGTATTTT. Translating gives CAWTSNPGGTQYF. The entire variable domain, with the rest obtained from reference TRBV30 and TRBJ2-3, is as follows: SQTIHQWPATLVQPVGSPLSLECTVEGTSNPNLYWYRQAAGRGLQLLFYSVGIGQISSEVPQNLSASRPQDRQFILSSKKLLLSDSGFYLCAWTSNPGGTQYFGPGTRLTVL.

The gene calls are TRBV27 and TRBJ2-1; the match to TRBD2 covers 7 bases. CDR3 length equals 14 residues. The V gene end was trimmed by 6 bases and the J gene end by 2 bases; junction bases not matched to a gene: 4. Germline CDR1 MNHEY, CDR2 SMNVEV (reference sequence). The CDR3 sequence is CASSLAAAYNEQFF. In DNA form, the CDR3 reads TGTGCCAGCAGCCTAGCGGCAGCCTACAATGAGCAGTTCTTC.

The J gene is TRBJ1-2, the V gene TRBV27; a weak D match, TRBD1 (6 bases). The germline V gene has CDR1 MNHEY and CDR2 SMNVEV (reference sequence). The CDR3 loop spans 13 amino acids. Deletions cut 2 bases from V and 8 bases from J, with 12 bases between. The CDR3 protein is CASSLRQGIGYTF. In DNA form, the CDR3 reads TGTGCCAGCAGTTTACGGCAGGGGATCGGCTACACCTTC.